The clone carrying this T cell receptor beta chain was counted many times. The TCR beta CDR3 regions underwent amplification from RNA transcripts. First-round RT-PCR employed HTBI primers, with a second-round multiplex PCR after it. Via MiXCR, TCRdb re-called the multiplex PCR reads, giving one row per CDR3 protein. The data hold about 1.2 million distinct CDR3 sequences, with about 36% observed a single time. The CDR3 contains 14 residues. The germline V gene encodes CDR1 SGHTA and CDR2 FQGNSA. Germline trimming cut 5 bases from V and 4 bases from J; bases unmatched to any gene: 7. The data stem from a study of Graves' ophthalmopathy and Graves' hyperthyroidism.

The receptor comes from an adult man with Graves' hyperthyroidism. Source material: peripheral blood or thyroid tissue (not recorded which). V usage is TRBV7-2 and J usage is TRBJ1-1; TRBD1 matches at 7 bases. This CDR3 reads CASSPDRARTEAFF. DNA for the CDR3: TGTGCCAGCAGCCCAGACAGGGCGCGCACTGAAGCTTTCTTT.